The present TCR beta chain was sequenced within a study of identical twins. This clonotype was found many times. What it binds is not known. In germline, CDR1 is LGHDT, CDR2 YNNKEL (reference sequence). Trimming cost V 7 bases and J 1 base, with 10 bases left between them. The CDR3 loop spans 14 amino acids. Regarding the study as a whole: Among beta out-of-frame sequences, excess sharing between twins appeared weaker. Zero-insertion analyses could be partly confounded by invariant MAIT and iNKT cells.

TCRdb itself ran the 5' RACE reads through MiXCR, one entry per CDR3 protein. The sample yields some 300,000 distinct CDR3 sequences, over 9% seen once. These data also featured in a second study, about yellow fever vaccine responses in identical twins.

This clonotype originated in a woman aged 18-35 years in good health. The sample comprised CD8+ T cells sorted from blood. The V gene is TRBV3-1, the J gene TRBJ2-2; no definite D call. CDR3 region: CASIGQENTGELFF. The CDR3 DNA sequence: TGTGCCAGCATCGGGCAGGAGAACACCGGGGAGCTGTTTTTT.